The next 32 T cell receptor beta chains were all read from a single sample in a study of T cell repertoires in aging, cancer and after chemotherapy (dated by TCRdb to about 2019). Sequencing was performed on an Illumina MiSeq. Multiplex touch-down PCR with a mixed TRB-A/B primer pool was used to amplify rearranged TRB sequences covering the V, D and J segments. The public reads were reanalyzed by TCRdb: fastp trimming at Q25, MiXCR alignment, in-frame beta chains only. One record per CDR3 amino acid sequence lists the most common genes and DNA. Within this sample are some 3,000 distinct CDR3 sequences, with roughly 50% of them counted one time only. Clones ranked in the top ten supply 6% to 8.5% of the sample. TCR beta rearrangements were amplified from genomic DNA extracted from peripheral blood rather than from sorted cells or RNA. The specimen was blood. These receptors all stem from a human donor with a blood cancer.

This rearrangement joins TRBV6-5 to TRBJ2-5; unclear D gene. Germline CDR1 MNHEY, CDR2 SVGAGI. The CDR3 extends over 13 amino acids. V dropped 2 bases and J dropped 3 bases, with 7 bases sitting between them. The DNA for the CDR3 is TGTGCCAGCAGTTACCTTTCTGAAGAGACCCAGTACTTC. Protein: CASSYLSEETQYF.

The chain couples TRBV27 to TRBJ1-5; no firm D call. The CDR3 sequence is 13 residues long. Germline CDR1 and CDR2: MNHEY and SMNVEV (reference sequence). The ends were cut back, 5 bases at V and 6 bases at J, with 11 bases in the middle. In nucleotides, the CDR3 is TGTGCCAGCAGTGAGAGAAGAGGTCAGCCCCAGCATTTT. It specifies CASSERRGQPQHF.

By its share, this clonotype is medium-sized. The V gene is TRBV6-5, the J gene TRBJ1-2; D is unresolved. Trimming left V 10 bases short and J 8 bases short, with 17 bases between. The CDR3 consists of 12 residues. Germline values: CDR1 MNHEY, CDR2 SVGAGI. The CDR3 reads CATTIWAGGYTF. The CDR3 DNA reads as TGTGCCACTACGATATGGGCGGGAGGCTACACCTTC.

The gene calls are TRBV12-3 or TRBV12-4 and TRBJ2-7, with 9 bases fitting TRBD1. There are 15 residues in the CDR3. Losses at the gene ends were 0 bases for V and 3 bases for J; bases not matched to a gene: 3. The CDR3 bases are TGTGCCAGCAGTTTAGCCGGGACAGGGTTCTACGAGCAGTACTTC. Its protein is CASSLAGTGFYEQYF.

J is TRBJ1-2 and V is TRBV12-3 or TRBV12-4; D gene ambiguous. The CDR3 is made up of 12 amino acids. V was shortened by 0 bases and J by 7 bases, with 6 bases between the two germline ends. The CDR3 DNA follows: TGTGCCAGCAGTTTAGCGGTGGGTGGCTACACCTTC. It specifies CASSLAVGGYTF.

Worth noting for this clonotype: This may be a read error, as it is one base from a much larger clone. The chain has TRBV30 and TRBJ2-1, with 7 bases fitting TRBD2. CDR1 GTSNPN and CDR2 SVGIG come from the germline V gene (reference sequence). Losses at the gene ends were 0 bases for V and 11 bases for J; bases not matched to a gene: 10. CDR3 length equals 14 residues. Here the CDR3 reads CAWSVLREMGKQFF. The CDR3 region has the DNA TGTGCCTGGAGTGTACTGCGGGAGATGGGTAAGCAGTTCTTC.

The chain is built from TRBV5-6 and TRBJ2-5, with 8 bases matching TRBD2. Germline V gene data show CDR1 as SGHDT and CDR2 as YYEEEE. J gave up 3 bases and V 0 bases, and 4 bases lay outside the gene matches. The CDR3 totals 15 residues. The CDR3 sequence is CASSLGAGAKETQYF. The DNA for the CDR3 is TGTGCCAGCAGCTTGGGAGCGGGGGCTAAAGAGACCCAGTACTTC. The variable domain in full, with the rest retrieved from reference TRBV5-6 and TRBJ2-5, is DAGVTQSPTHLIKTRGQQVTLRCSPKSGHDTVSWYQQALGQGPQFIFQYYEEEERQRGNFPDRFSGHQFPNYSSELNVNALLLGDSALYLCASSLGAGAKETQYFGPGTRLLVL.

This clonotype was seen a few times. The V gene is TRBV6-1, the J gene TRBJ1-1; 7 bases are a match to TRBD1. V was clipped by 6 bases and J by 0 bases; unmatched bases: 4. In germline, CDR1 is MNHNS, CDR2 SASEGT. This CDR3 has 14 amino acids. The CDR3 region is CASRGGQLNTEAFF. DNA of the CDR3: TGTGCCAGCAGGGGGGGACAGTTGAACACTGAAGCTTTCTTT.

The rearrangement joins TRBV29-1 to TRBJ2-1; 8 nucleotides match TRBD2. This CDR3 contains 15 residues. J gave up 4 bases and V 7 bases, and 12 bases lay outside the gene matches. Germline CDR1 is SQVTM and CDR2 is ANQGSEA. The CDR3 loop is CSGPLREGGYNEQFF. CDR3 sequence (DNA): TGCAGCGGCCCCCTCCGGGAGGGGGGGTACAATGAGCAGTTCTTC.

The genes are TRBV12-3 or TRBV12-4 and TRBJ2-2; D uncertain. The V and J ends lost 6 bases and 9 bases respectively, with 20 bases between them. There are 15 residues in the CDR3. Here the CDR3 reads CASSLVASPTRELFF. The CDR3 coding sequence is TGTGCCAGCAGCCTCGTGGCCTCCCCTACACGGGAGCTGTTTTTT.

This clonotype was observed a few times. The chain recombines TRBV15 with TRBJ2-7, with D possibly matching TRBD1 (6 bases). From germline, CDR1 is LNHNV and CDR2 YYDKDF (reference sequence). Trimming removed 5 bases at V and 4 bases at J, with 18 bases between. This CDR3 region has 15 residues. The CDR3 is CATSPRGDTRYEQYF. In nucleotides, the CDR3 is TGTGCCACCAGCCCCCGAGGGGACACCCGGTACGAGCAGTACTTC.

This clonotype was recorded a few times. This chain connects TRBV5-4 to TRBJ2-5; D remains unclear. V was clipped by 2 bases and J by 2 bases, with 10 bases between them. The CDR3 is 14 amino acids. Germline CDR1 is SGHNT and CDR2 is YYREEE (reference sequence). CDR3 bases: TGTGCCAGCAGCTTCGGCAGCTCTCAAGAGACCCAGTACTTC. Protein sequence: CASSFGSSQETQYF. The full variable domain, with the rest looked up from reference TRBV5-4 and TRBJ2-5, is ETGVTQSPTHLIKTRGQQVTLRCSSQSGHNTVSWYQQALGQGPQFIFQYYREEENGRGNFPPRFSGLQFPNYSSELNVNALELDDSALYLCASSFGSSQETQYFGPGTRLLVL.

This clonotype showed up just a few times. This rearrangement joins TRBV7-2 to TRBJ1-3, with D unclear. Looked up from germline, CDR1 is SGHTA and CDR2 is FQGNSA. Trimming removed 0 bases from V and 10 bases from J, with 13 bases in between. The CDR3 length is 14 residues. Here the CDR3 DNA reads TGTGCCAGCAGCTTAGCGCCAGGACGGGGAACCATATATTTT. The encoded protein is CASSLAPGRGTIYF. Full variable domain (rest looked up from reference TRBV7-2 and TRBJ1-3): GAGVSQSPSNKVTEKGKDVELRCDPISGHTALYWYRQSLGQGLEFLIYFQGNSAPDKSGLPSDRFSAERTGGSVSTLTIQRTQQEDSAVYLCASSLAPGRGTIYFGEGSWLTVV.

The V gene is TRBV29-1, the J gene TRBJ2-7; 9 bases map to TRBD2. From germline, CDR1 is SQVTM and CDR2 ANQGSEA. The CDR3 consists of 13 residues. The DNA for the CDR3 is TGCAGTGCTTTCTCTAGCGGGGATAACGAGCAGTACTTC. The encoded protein is CSAFSSGDNEQYF.

This clonotype appeared a few times. J is TRBJ2-5 and V is TRBV12-3 or TRBV12-4; the D gene could be TRBD1 or TRBD2 (5 bases each). V lost 5 bases to trimming and J lost 5 bases, with 9 bases between them. The CDR3 is made up of 12 amino acids. The CDR3 region has the DNA TGTGCCAGCAGTGGGGGAGACGAGACCCAGTACTTC. This gives the protein CASSGGDETQYF.

This clonotype is large (0.1 to 1%) by share. This sequence joins TRBV30 and TRBJ1-5; D not certain. CDR3 length: 13 residues. The V gene lost 1 base and the J gene lost 5 bases, with 9 bases spanning the gap. CDR1 is GTSNPN, CDR2 SVGIG, per germline (reference sequence). CDR3 sequence (DNA): TGTGCCTGGAGTGCGGACCCAGATCAGCCCCAGCATTTT. Its translation: CAWSADPDQPQHF.

This clonotype counts as large. V and J are TRBV29-1 and TRBJ2-1; unclear D gene. Looked up from germline, CDR1 is SQVTM and CDR2 is ANQGSEA. V was clipped by 3 bases and J by 0 bases, with 6 bases between them. The CDR3 has 13 residues. The CDR3 nucleotides read TGCAGCGTTGACAGGCCCTCCTACAATGAGCAGTTCTTC. It specifies CSVDRPSYNEQFF.

The chain uses TRBV7-2 and TRBJ2-2; the D gene is possibly TRBD2 (6 bases). This CDR3 contains 15 residues. CDR1 SGHTA and CDR2 FQGNSA come from the germline V gene. Deletions cut 4 bases from V and 5 bases from J, with 14 bases between. The CDR3 loop is CASSSTRGGTGELFF. CDR3 in DNA: TGTGCCAGCAGCTCTACTCGAGGAGGGACCGGGGAGCTGTTTTTT.

The chain employs TRBV7-2 and TRBJ2-6; 7 bases line up with TRBD1. The CDR3 runs 18 residues. Germline trimming cut 5 bases from V and 0 bases from J; bases unmatched to any gene: 10. Germline CDR1 SGHTA, CDR2 FQGNSA. CDR3 region: CASSVTGTAFSGANVLTF. CDR3 in DNA: TGTGCCAGCAGCGTTACCGGGACAGCTTTCTCTGGGGCCAACGTCCTGACTTTC.

This clonotype showed up just a few times. The gene calls are TRBV12-3 or TRBV12-4 and TRBJ1-2, with 8 bases matching TRBD1. With V trimmed by 6 bases and J by 8 bases, 5 bases remained unmatched. The CDR3 is 12 residues long. The CDR3 DNA reads TGTGCCAGCAGAGGACAGGGATGGGGCTACACCTTC. This encodes CASRGQGWGYTF.

There are a few counts of this clonotype. J is TRBJ1-4 and V is TRBV29-1; D gene ambiguous. The CDR3 length is 14 residues. With 6 bases removed from V and 0 bases from J, the gap between germline ends came to 11 bases. Germline values: CDR1 SQVTM, CDR2 ANQGSEA. Here the CDR3 DNA reads TGCAGCGTCCGCGGGAGTGCAACTAATGAAAAACTGTTTTTT. Encoded protein: CSVRGSATNEKLFF.

This clonotype showed up just once. The chain combines TRBV4-3 with TRBJ1-1, with 9 bases that match TRBD1. With V trimmed by 3 bases and J by 5 bases, 1 base remained unmatched. CDR1 and CDR2 (germline): LGHNA, YSLEER. The CDR3 consists of 13 residues. This CDR3 is CASSHGTGTEAFF. In nucleotides, the CDR3 is TGCGCCAGCAGCCACGGGACAGGGACTGAAGCTTTCTTT.

There are a few counts of this clonotype. The V and J genes are TRBV10-3 and TRBJ2-7, with D possibly matching TRBD2 (5 bases). The CDR3 runs 13 residues. Germline assignment: CDR1 ENHRY and CDR2 SYGVKD. Trimming cost V 0 bases and J 9 bases, with 12 bases left between them. This CDR3 is CAISESGELRQYF. Here the CDR3 DNA reads TGTGCCATCAGTGAGTCGGGAGAGCTTAGGCAGTACTTC.

The chain joins TRBV5-4 to TRBJ2-7, with 7 bases that match TRBD1. Losses at the gene ends were 5 bases for V and 2 bases for J; bases not matched to a gene: 7. Germline V gene data show CDR1 as SGHNT and CDR2 as YYREEE (reference sequence). The CDR3 sequence is 14 residues long. The CDR3 loop reads CASRITGAPYEQYF. The CDR3 bases are TGTGCCAGCAGGATAACAGGGGCCCCCTACGAGCAGTACTTC.

The chain is built from TRBV6-1 and TRBJ1-5, with D perhaps matching TRBD1 (5 bases). Germline V gene lookup returns CDR1 MNHNS and CDR2 SASEGT. The CDR3 covers 15 residues. The V end was cut by 11 bases, the J end by 6 bases, with 23 bases between. In nucleotides, the CDR3 is TGTGCCGCCAGAAGAGGGGCTACTGGAGGTCAGCCCCAGCATTTT. As protein: CAARRGATGGQPQHF.

The chain employs TRBV5-6 and TRBJ2-1; D is perhaps TRBD1 or TRBD2 (5 bases each). The germline CDR1 and CDR2 sequences are SGHDT and YYEEEE. Trimming removed 4 bases at V and 9 bases at J, with 14 bases between. The CDR3 totals 13 residues. In nucleotides, the CDR3 is TGTGCCAGCAGCCCGGGGCCCAACGGTGAGCAGTTCTTC. Its translation: CASSPGPNGEQFF.

This CDR3 reads CASAAGGVAYEQYF. Written as DNA, the CDR3 is TGTGCCAGCGCGGCGGGCGGTGTTGCTTACGAGCAGTACTTC. The rearrangement uses TRBV27 and TRBJ2-7, with D possibly being TRBD2 (5 bases). The V gene's germline CDR1 is MNHEY and CDR2 SMNVEV (reference sequence). The CDR3 has 14 residues. The V end lost 8 bases, the J end lost 4 bases, and 18 bases lay between the germline ends.

The rearrangement links TRBV5-3 to TRBJ2-1, with 9 bases matching TRBD1. TRBV5-3 is an open reading frame whose function is uncertain. V dropped 8 bases and J dropped 6; count of bases not matched to a gene: 15. CDR3 length: 16 amino acids. The CDR3 DNA reads as TGTGCCAGCAGCGTTGGCCCCGGGACAGGGATCAATGAGCAGTTCTTC. This translates into CASSVGPGTGINEQFF.

This clonotype was counted a single time. This may be a read error: a much more frequent sequence differs by one nucleotide. V and J are TRBV6-5 and TRBJ2-7; D uncertain. This CDR3 has 13 residues. Germline V gene lookup returns CDR1 MNHEY and CDR2 SVGAGI. V dropped 6 bases and J dropped 2 bases, with 11 bases sitting between them. The CDR3 loop is CASSRLDTYEQYF. CDR3 nucleotide sequence: TGTGCCAGCAGCCGCCTAGACACCTACGAGCAGTACTTC.

Regarding this clonotype: The junction and the germline gene differ at one end; a read error may be behind it. V is TRBV5-6 and J is TRBJ2-5; tentatively, D is TRBD2 (6 bases). The CDR3 runs to 14 residues. Germline V gene data show CDR1 as SGHDT and CDR2 as YYEEEE. The CDR3 region is CSSSLEGGEETQYF. DNA for the CDR3: TGTTCCAGCAGCTTGGAGGGCGGGGAAGAGACCCAGTACTTC.

In its sample, this clonotype ranks as large. The V gene is TRBV30, the J gene TRBJ2-2, with D perhaps TRBD1 (5 bases). V dropped 0 bases and J dropped 6 bases, with 11 bases sitting between them. CDR1 GTSNPN and CDR2 SVGIG come from the germline V gene (reference sequence). This CDR3 spans 14 amino acids. The CDR3, as DNA: TGTGCCTGGAGTGTACAGGTCTCGCCCGGGGAGCTGTTTTTT. Protein product: CAWSVQVSPGELFF.

The chain couples TRBV30 to TRBJ2-5, with a weak D call TRBD1 (6 bases). The CDR3 spans 16 residues. Trimming stripped 8 bases from V and 5 bases from J, with 27 bases between. CDR1 GTSNPN and CDR2 SVGIG come from the germline V gene (reference sequence). DNA for the CDR3: TGTGCCAGTAGTCAGGGGCAGGGGAATTTGGGGGAGACCCAGTACTTC. This gives the protein CASSQGQGNLGETQYF.